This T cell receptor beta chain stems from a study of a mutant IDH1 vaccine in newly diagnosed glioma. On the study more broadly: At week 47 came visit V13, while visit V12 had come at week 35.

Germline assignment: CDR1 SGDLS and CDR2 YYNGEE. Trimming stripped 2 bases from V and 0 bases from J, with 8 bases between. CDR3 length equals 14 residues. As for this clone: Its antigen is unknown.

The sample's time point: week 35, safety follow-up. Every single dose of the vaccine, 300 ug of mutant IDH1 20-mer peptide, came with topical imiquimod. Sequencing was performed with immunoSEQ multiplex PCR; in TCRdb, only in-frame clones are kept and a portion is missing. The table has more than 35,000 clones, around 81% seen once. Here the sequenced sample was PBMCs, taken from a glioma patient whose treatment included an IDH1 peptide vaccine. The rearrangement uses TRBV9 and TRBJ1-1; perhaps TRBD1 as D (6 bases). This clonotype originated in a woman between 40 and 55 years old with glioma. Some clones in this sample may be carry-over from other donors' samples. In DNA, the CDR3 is TGTGCCAGCAGCGTTCAGGGGATGAACACTGAAGCTTTCTTT. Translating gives CASSVQGMNTEAFF.